This T cell receptor (beta chain) is drawn from a study of read filtering for tumor transcriptome and immune sequencing. Looking at the study overall: Patients were 17 to 20 male and about 15 female, mean age approximately 70 years, range roughly 45 to 85.

Sampling of bone marrow took place during active disease in every patient. Molecular barcoded adaptors covering alpha/delta and beta/gamma chains were used on 400 ng RNA. TCRdb re-called the reads through MiXCR, storing one row per CDR3 protein. This table has about 93,000 distinct CDR3 sequences, around a fifth appearing once. This clonotype came up many times. The CDR3 extends over 15 amino acids. The V and J ends lost 1 base and 7 bases respectively, with 13 bases between them. This rearrangement joins TRBV12-3 or TRBV12-4 to TRBJ1-4; D remains unclear. Sequences were obtained from a population of CD138-negative cells sorted from bone marrow. The TCR was taken from a donor aged 40 or older with multiple myeloma. CDR3 DNA sequence: TGTGCCAGCAGTTTAGGGGCCAGTAGGGCTGAAAAACTGTTTTTT. Protein sequence: CASSLGASRAEKLFF.